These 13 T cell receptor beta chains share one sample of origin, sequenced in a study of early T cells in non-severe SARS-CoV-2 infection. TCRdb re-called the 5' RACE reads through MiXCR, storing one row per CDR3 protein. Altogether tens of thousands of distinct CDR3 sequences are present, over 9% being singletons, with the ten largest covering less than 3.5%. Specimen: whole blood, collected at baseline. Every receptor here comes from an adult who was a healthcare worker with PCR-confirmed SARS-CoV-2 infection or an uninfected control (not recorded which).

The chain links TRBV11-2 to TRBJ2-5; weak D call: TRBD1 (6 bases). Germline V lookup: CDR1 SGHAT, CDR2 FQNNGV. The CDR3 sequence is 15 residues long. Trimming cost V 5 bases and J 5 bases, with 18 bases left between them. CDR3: CASSPLVGAWETQYF. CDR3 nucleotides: TGTGCCAGCAGCCCCCTTGTGGGGGCTTGGGAGACCCAGTACTTC.

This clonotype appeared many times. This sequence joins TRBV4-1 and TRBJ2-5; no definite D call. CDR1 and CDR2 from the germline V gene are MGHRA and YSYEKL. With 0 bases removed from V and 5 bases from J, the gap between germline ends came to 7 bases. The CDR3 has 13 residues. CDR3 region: CASSQDVSETQYF. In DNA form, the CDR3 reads TGCGCCAGCAGCCAAGATGTATCGGAGACCCAGTACTTC.

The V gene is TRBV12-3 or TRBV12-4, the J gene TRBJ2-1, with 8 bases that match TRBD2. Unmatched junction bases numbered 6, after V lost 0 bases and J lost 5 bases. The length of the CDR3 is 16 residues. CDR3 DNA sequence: TGTGCCAGCAGTTTAGCGATAACTAGCGGAAACAATGAGCAGTTCTTC. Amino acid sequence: CASSLAITSGNNEQFF.

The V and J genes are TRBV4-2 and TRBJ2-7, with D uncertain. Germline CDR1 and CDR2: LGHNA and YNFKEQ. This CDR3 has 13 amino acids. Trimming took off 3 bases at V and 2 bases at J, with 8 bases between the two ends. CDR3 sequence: CASSQGGPYEQYF. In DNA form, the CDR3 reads TGTGCCAGCAGCCAGGGTGGACCCTACGAGCAGTACTTC.

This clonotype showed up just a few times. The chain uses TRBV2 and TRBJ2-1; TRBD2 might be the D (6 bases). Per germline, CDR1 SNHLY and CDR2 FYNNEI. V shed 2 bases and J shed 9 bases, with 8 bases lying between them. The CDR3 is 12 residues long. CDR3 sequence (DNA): TGTGCCAGCAGTGAACGGCGGGGTGAGCAGTTCTTC. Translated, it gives CASSERRGEQFF. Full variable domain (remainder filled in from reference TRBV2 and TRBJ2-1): EPEVTQTPSHQVTQMGQEVILRCVPISNHLYFYWYRQILGQKVEFLVSFYNNEISEKSEIFDDQFSVERPDGSNFTLKIRSTKLEDSAMYFCASSERRGEQFFGPGTRLTVL.

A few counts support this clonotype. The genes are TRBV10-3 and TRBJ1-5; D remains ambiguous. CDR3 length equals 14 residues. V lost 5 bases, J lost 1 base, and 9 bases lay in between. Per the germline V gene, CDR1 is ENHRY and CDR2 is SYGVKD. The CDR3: CAISSLGSNQPQHF. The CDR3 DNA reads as TGTGCCATCAGTTCACTGGGGAGCAATCAGCCCCAGCATTTT.

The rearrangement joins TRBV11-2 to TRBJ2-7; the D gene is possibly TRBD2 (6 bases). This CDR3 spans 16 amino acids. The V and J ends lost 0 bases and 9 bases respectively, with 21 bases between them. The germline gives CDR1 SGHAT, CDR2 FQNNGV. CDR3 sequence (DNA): TGTGCCAGCAGCTTAGATGCATTCGGGGCCAGGGAGGCGCAGTACTTC. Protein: CASSLDAFGAREAQYF.

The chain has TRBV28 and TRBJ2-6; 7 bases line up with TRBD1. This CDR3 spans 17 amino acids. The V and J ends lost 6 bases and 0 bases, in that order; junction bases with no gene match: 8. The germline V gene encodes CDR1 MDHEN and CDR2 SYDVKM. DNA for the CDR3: TGTGCCAGCAGGCGACAGGGTGGGAGCTCTGGGGCCAACGTCCTGACTTTC. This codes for CASRRQGGSSGANVLTF.

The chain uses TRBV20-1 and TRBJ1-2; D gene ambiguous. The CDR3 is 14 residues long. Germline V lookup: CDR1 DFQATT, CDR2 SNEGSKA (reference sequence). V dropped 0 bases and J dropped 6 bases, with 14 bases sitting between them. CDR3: CSAREVRLVNGYTF. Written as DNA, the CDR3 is TGCAGTGCTAGAGAGGTCAGGCTCGTCAATGGCTACACCTTC.

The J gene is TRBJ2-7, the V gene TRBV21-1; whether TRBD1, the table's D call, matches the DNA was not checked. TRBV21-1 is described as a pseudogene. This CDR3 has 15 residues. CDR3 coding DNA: TGTGCCAGCAGTTATACCCAAGAGGGGTCCTACGAGCAGTACTTC. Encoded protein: CASSYTQEGSYEQYF.

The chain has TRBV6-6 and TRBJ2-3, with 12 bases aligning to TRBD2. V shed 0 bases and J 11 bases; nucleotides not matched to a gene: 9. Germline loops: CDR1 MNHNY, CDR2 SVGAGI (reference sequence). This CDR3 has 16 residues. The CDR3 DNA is TGTGCCAGCAGTTACTCGGTGACTAGCGGGGGAGTGGGGCAGTATTTT. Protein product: CASSYSVTSGGVGQYF.

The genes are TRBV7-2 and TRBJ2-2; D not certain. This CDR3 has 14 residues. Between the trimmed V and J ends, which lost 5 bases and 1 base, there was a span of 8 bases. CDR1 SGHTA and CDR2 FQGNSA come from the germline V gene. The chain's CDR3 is CASSRTRNTGELFF. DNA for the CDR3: TGTGCCAGCAGCCGGACCAGGAACACCGGGGAGCTGTTTTTT.

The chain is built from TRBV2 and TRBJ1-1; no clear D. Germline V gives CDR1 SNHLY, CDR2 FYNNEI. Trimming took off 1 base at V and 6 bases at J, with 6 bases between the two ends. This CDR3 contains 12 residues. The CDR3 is CASSEVGAEAFF. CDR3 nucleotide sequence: TGTGCCAGCAGTGAAGTTGGCGCTGAAGCTTTCTTT.